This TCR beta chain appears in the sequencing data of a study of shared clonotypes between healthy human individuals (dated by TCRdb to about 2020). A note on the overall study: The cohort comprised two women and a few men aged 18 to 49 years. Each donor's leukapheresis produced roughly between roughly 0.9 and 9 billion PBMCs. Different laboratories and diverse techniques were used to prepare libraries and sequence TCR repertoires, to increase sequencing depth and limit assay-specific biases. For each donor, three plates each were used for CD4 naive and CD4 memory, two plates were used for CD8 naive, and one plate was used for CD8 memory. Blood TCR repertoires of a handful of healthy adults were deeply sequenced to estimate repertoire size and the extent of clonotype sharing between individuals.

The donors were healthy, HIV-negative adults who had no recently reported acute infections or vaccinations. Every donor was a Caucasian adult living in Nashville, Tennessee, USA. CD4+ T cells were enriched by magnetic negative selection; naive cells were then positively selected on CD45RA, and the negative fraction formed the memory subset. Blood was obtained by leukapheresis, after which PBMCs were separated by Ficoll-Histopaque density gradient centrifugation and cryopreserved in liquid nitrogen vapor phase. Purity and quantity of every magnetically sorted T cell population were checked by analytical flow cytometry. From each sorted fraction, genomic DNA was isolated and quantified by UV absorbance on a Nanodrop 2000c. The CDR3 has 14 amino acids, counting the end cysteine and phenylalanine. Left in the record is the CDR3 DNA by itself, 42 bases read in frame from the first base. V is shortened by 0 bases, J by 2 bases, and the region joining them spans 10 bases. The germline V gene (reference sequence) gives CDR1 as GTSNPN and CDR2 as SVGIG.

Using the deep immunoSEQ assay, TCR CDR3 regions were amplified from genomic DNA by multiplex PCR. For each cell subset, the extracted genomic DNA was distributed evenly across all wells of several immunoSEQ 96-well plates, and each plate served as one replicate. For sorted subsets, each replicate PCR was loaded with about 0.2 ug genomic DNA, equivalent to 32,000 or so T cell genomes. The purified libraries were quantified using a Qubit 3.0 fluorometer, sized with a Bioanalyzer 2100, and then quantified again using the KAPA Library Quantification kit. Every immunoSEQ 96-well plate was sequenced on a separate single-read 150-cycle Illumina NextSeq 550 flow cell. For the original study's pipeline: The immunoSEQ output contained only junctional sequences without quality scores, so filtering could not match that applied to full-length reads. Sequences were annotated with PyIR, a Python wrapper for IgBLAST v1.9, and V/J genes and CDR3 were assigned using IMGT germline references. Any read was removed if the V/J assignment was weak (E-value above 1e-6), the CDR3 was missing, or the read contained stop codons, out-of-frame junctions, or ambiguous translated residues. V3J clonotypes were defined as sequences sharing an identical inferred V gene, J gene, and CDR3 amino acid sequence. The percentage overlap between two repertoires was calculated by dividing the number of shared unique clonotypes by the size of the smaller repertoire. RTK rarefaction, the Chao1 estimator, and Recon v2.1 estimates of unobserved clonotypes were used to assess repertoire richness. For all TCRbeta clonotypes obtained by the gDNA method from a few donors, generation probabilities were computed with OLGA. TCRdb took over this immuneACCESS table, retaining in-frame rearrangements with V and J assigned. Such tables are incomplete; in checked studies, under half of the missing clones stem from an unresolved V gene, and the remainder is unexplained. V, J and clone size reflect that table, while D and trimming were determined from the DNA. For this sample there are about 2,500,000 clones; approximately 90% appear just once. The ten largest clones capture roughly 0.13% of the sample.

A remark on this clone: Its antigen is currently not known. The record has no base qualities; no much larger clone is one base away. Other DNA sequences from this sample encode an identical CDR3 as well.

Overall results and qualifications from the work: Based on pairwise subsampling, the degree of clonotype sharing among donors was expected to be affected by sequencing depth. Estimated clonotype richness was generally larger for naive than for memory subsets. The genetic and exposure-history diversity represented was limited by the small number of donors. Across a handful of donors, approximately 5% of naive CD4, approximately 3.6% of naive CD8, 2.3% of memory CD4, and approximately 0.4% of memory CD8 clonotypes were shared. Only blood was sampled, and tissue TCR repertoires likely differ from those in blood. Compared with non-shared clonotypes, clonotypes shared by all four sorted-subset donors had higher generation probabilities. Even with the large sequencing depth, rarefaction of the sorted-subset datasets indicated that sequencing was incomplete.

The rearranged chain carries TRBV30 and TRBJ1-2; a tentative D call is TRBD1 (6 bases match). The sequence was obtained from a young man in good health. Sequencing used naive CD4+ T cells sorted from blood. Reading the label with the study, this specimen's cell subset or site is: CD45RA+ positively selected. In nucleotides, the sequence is TGTGCCTGGAGTGTAGGGGGGAAAAACTATGGCTACACCTTC. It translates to CAWSVGGKNYGYTF.